A selection of T cell receptor beta chains follows, all from one sample in a study of tumor-infiltrating lymphocytes in primary liver carcinoma. TCRdb re-derived calls from the multiplex PCR reads in MiXCR, one entry per CDR3 protein. The sample shows about 75,000 distinct CDR3 sequences, 69% of them seen only once. The sample consisted of tumor-adjacent normal liver tissue. The receptors derive from a man in his forties with primary liver carcinoma and hepatitis B virus infection. CDR3s include the opening cysteine and the closing phenylalanine or tryptophan. D genes are given only for firm matches. Some rows mark clone size as missing; the rest say once, few, many or name a class of expanded clone.

>.|.|TRBJ2-5|TRBV5-6
CASSLEASQETQHF
TGTGCCAGCAGTTTGGAGGCTAGCCAAGAGACCCAGCACTTC
>.|once|TRBJ1-2|TRBV4-1
CASSQGAVYGYTF
TGCGCCAGCAGCCAAGGGGCGGTATACGGCTACACCTTC
>.|.|TRBJ1-1|TRBV5-1
CASSLSTLDTEALF
TGCGCCAGCAGCTTGTCCACATTGGACACTGAAGCTCTCTTT
>.|.|TRBJ2-1|TRBV11-2
CASNSQGQHNEQFF
TGTGCCAGTAACTCTCAGGGGCAACACAATGAGCAGTTCTTC
>.|.|TRBJ2-1|TRBV12-3/TRBV12-4
CVSTLGSHEQFF
TGTGTCAGCACTCTGGGTTCCCATGAGCAGTTCTTC
>TRBD2|.|TRBJ2-3|TRBV4-2
CASSQKTSGDTQYF
TGTGCCAGTAGCCAAAAGACTAGCGGAGATACGCAGTATTTT
>.|.|TRBJ2-1|TRBV14
CASSQGFYTSYNEQFF
TGTGCCAGCAGCCAAGGCTTCTATACCTCCTACAATGAGCAGTTCTTC
>.|.|TRBJ2-7|TRBV11-2
CVSSFDGTYEQYF
TGTGTCAGCAGCTTCGACGGCACATACGAGCAGTACTTC
>TRBD2|.|TRBJ2-3|TRBV11-2
CASSVAGGPADTQYF
TGTGCCAGCAGCGTAGCGGGAGGGCCCGCAGATACGCAGTATTTT
>.|.|TRBJ1-1|TRBV28
CASRTGEAHTEASF
TGTGCGAGCAGGACGGGGGAGGCCCACACTGAAGCTTCCTTT
>.|.|TRBJ1-1|TRBV5-1
CDSSLEGSEAFF
TGTGACAGCAGCTTGGAGGGGTCGGAAGCTTTCTTT
>TRBD1|many|TRBJ1-1|TRBV6-1
CASSENSGQVRAFF
TGTGCCAGCAGTGAAAATTCGGGACAGGTCCGAGCTTTCTTT
>.|many|TRBJ2-3|TRBV11-3
CASSPGGGPTDTQYF
TGTGCCAGCAGCCCCGGTGGGGGTCCCACAGATACGCAGTATTTT